This T cell receptor (beta chain) was captured in a study of T cells in localized non-small cell lung cancer. General study findings and limits: A single tumor region was sequenced, leaving heterogeneity possible.

In the case of this clone: Antigen specificity is unknown.

This table comes from immunoSEQ multiplex PCR, and its TCRdb copy is limited to in-frame clones, with some not included. The sample shows around 41,000 clones, roughly 90% of them seen only once. Per the germline V gene, CDR1 is SGHRS and CDR2 is YFSETQ. The CDR3 consists of 16 residues. V lost 0 bases to trimming and J lost 8 bases; unmatched junction nucleotides: 7. The receptor comes from a female donor aged 60 or older with stage I squamous cell lung carcinoma. The input for sequencing was peripheral blood, taken before any cancer treatment. The chain links TRBV5-1 to TRBJ2-1; 11 bases are a match to TRBD2. CDR3 DNA: TGCGCCAGCAGCTTGGGCGGGACTAGCGGCAATTATGAGCAGTTCTTC. Its protein is CASSLGGTSGNYEQFF.